This T cell receptor (beta chain) was profiled in a study of T cells in Graves' hyperthyroidism and ophthalmopathy (dated by TCRdb to between 2018 and 2020). The study in broad terms: Peripheral blood was sampled at the time of initial diagnosis, prior to any treatment. To identify distinguishing TCR V-J signatures, a discovery cohort of about 100 patients was used, comprising 43 with Graves' ophthalmopathy and approximately 57 with stable Graves' hyperthyroidism. Whether ophthalmopathy could be predicted prospectively was tested in an independent validation cohort made up of fewer than 20 hyperthyroidism patients plus 17 patients who later progressed to ophthalmopathy. The 95 to 100 discovery patients were randomly divided into training and test sets at a 7:3 ratio. The study also compared thyroid tissue and blood T-cell repertoires from several Graves' hyperthyroidism patients. After sampling, hyperthyroidism patients received methimazole starting at 30 mg daily, and ophthalmopathy patients received high-dose intravenous methylprednisolone. TCR Vbeta CDR3 sequencing of 135 peripheral blood samples (approximately 44 ophthalmopathy, some 75 hyperthyroidism and around 17 progressor patients) is reported in the paper. Study-wide findings and limitations: In cross-validation, a model built on a 13 V-J signature told ophthalmopathy apart from stable hyperthyroidism with 85% to 90% sensitivity and 81% to 82% specificity, and in testing the same model reached 80%/75%. Sample size was not statistically predetermined, and investigators were not blinded to group allocation. Most expanded thyroid clonotypes (frequency above 0.001) were also detected in blood, suggesting blood repertoires may reflect thyroid immune responses. In validation, progression to ophthalmopathy was predicted by the model with around 71% sensitivity and around 76% specificity, a median of about 6.8 months before onset.

Taken from cysteine to phenylalanine, the CDR3 has 12 residues. Only CDR3 DNA is held: 36 bases, read in frame from base 1. CDR1 SNHLY and CDR2 FYNNEI are derived from the germline V gene. In the case of this clonotype: It has no known antigen specificity. This could be a read error, since a much larger clone is one nucleotide away.

Amplification of TCR beta CDR3 regions was carried out from RNA transcripts. A first-round RT-PCR of the TCR CDR3 used the HTBI primer set with the Qiagen OneStep RT-PCR kit. Libraries were constructed in a second round of multiplex PCR, after which size selection and purification were performed. The libraries were sequenced on an Illumina HiSeq2000 using paired-end 100 bp reads. The authors' pipeline ran thus. SOAPnuke was used to process the raw data, with reads discarded if the reads contained adapters or uncalled bases, had a mean Phred below 15, or lacked an exact constant-primer or identifier match. High-quality paired reads were merged with COPE v1.2.5, and unique nucleotide sequences were defined as clonotypes. MiTCR v1.1 was used to align the clonotypes against IMGT TRBV, TRBD and TRBJ reference segments. Only V-J combinations with frequency above 0.0001, covering 99% to 99.2% of repertoires, were analysed. A TCS score was defined as the ratio of F50 (clonal expansion) to E x V (chaos), with BLOSUM62-based TCRdist applied between CDR3 peptides within each V-J. Welch's t-statistics and random forest reduced fewer than 550 V-J features to 13, which were used in a naive Bayes classifier (R e1071). The Morisita-Horn index was used to measure how similar the thyroid and blood repertoires were. The public sequencing data were trimmed at Q25 with fastp and processed into clonotypes with MiXCR by TCRdb, which kept only in-frame beta chains. Under each unique CDR3 protein, matching rows form one entry showing the most common genes and DNA. The V and J calls were not made by the authors but by TCRdb's processing. The sample includes hundreds of thousands of distinct CDR3 sequences, with 35% to 40% observed a single time. The ten largest clones represent 8.9% of the sample.

Graves' hyperthyroidism was defined as stable when no progression to ophthalmopathy occurred over 18 months of follow-up. The hyperthyroidism patients were between 18 and 65 years old and newly diagnosed, with a disease duration of less than 2 months. Any patient with an uncontrolled infection, another autoimmune disease, pregnancy or lactation was excluded. Diagnoses were based on clinical symptoms, serum thyroxine and TRAb, thyroid ultrasound and orbital computed tomography. PBMCs were separated from around 9.1 ml of fresh peripheral blood using Ficoll-Paque density gradient centrifugation. Total RNA was extracted with Trizol reagent, and quality was checked on an Agilent 2100 Bioanalyzer.

This receptor was identified in a man younger than 35 with Graves' hyperthyroidism. The chain couples TRBV2 to TRBJ1-1; a tentative D match to TRBD1 spans 5 bases. The sequenced sample was blood. The DNA is TGTGTCAGGGAACAGATAACTACTGAAGCTTTCTTT. This gives the protein CVREQITTEAFF.